The 8 T cell receptor beta chains listed next were all sequenced from one sample in a study of blood T cell repertoires in COVID-19. Clones were sequenced by immunoSEQ multiplex PCR, and TCRdb holds only the in-frame ones, with some missing. Of about 170,000 clones in the sample, approximately 80% were seen once. Sequenced sample: peripheral blood. The receptors were sampled from a middle-aged woman with COVID-19, enrolled during active disease.

The chain carries TRBV7-3 and TRBJ2-2, with D unresolved. Trimming stripped 5 bases from V and 3 bases from J, with 4 bases between. CDR3 size: 12 residues. Germline CDR1 SGHTA, CDR2 FQGTGA. The CDR3 protein is CASSLYTGELFF. Here the CDR3 DNA reads TGTGCCAGCAGCCTATACACCGGGGAGCTGTTTTTT.

V is TRBV11-3 and J is TRBJ2-3; unclear D gene. V was shortened by 3 bases and J by 2 bases, with 9 bases between the two germline ends. The CDR3 length is 14 residues. CDR1 and CDR2 (germline): SGHNT, YENEEA. The DNA of the CDR3 is TGTGCCAGCAGCTTGGCCCCTGCCACAGATACGCAGTATTTT. It codes for CASSLAPATDTQYF.

A single count supports this clone. This chain joins TRBV30 and TRBJ2-1; TRBD1 might be the D (6 bases). There are 12 residues in the CDR3. The ends were cut back, 2 bases at V and 7 bases at J, with 9 bases in the middle. Germline CDR1 and CDR2: GTSNPN and SVGIG (reference sequence). The CDR3 is CAWSFQGNEQFF. The CDR3, as DNA: TGTGCCTGGAGTTTCCAGGGGAATGAGCAGTTCTTC.

This chain links TRBV18 with TRBJ1-5; possibly TRBD1 for D (6 bases). V shed 2 bases and J shed 5 bases, with 16 bases lying between them. Looked up from germline, CDR1 is KGHSH and CDR2 is LQKENI. The CDR3 extends over 16 amino acids. The CDR3 coding sequence is TGTGCCAGCTCACCAGGGGGGGCCCAACAACATCAGCCCCAGCATTTT. It specifies CASSPGGAQQHQPQHF.

The CDR3 DNA sequence: TGTGCCAGCAGCTTAGAAAGGGAGGACACTGAAGCTTTCTTT. The encoded protein is CASSLEREDTEAFF. This rearrangement joins TRBV7-9 to TRBJ1-1; D is unclear. This CDR3 is built from 14 residues. Germline V gene sequence: CDR1 SEHNR, CDR2 FQNEAQ (reference sequence). The ends were cut back, 1 base at V and 3 bases at J, with 9 bases in the middle.

V usage is TRBV6-5 and J usage is TRBJ1-5; D remains unclear. CDR1 MNHEY and CDR2 SVGAGI come from the germline V gene. V was pared by 6 bases and J by 4 bases, with 13 bases between. The CDR3 has 14 amino acids. The CDR3 protein is CASRHYLGNQPQHF. In nucleotides, the CDR3 is TGTGCCAGCAGACACTACTTGGGTAATCAGCCCCAGCATTTT.

The J gene is TRBJ1-5, the V gene TRBV6-4; the D gene is possibly TRBD1 (6 bases). This CDR3 contains 17 residues. Germline-derived CDR1 and CDR2 are MRHNA and SNTAGT. Trimming left V 4 bases short and J 0 bases short, with 16 bases between. The CDR3 DNA follows: TGTGCCAGCAGTGCGCAGGGGCCCAGCTATAGCAATCAGCCCCAGCATTTT. It is translated as CASSAQGPSYSNQPQHF.

The chain couples TRBV6-5 to TRBJ2-5, with 8 nucleotides matching TRBD1. Germline trimming cut 2 bases from V and 7 bases from J; bases unmatched to any gene: 6. Germline CDR1 reads MNHEY; CDR2 reads SVGAGI. This CDR3 spans 14 amino acids. The DNA for the CDR3 is TGTGCCAGCAGTTACACAGGGGGGACTGTGACCCAGTACTTC. It encodes CASSYTGGTVTQYF.